Following are 10 T cell receptor beta chains from one sample sequenced in a study of ipilimumab plus nivolumab after autologous stem cell transplantation. The assay was immunoSEQ multiplex PCR, and TCRdb's table has in-frame clones only and misses some. The sample includes roughly 43,000 clones, approximately 91% of them seen just once. This material consisted of PBMCs, taken in a trial of ipilimumab plus nivolumab as post-transplant consolidation. These receptor sequences come from a male donor with multiple myeloma.

The rearrangement uses TRBV7-8 and TRBJ1-2; perhaps TRBD1 as D (6 bases). CDR1 is SGHVS, CDR2 FQNEAQ, per germline. The V and J ends lost 3 bases and 6 bases respectively, with 20 bases between them. This CDR3 is 16 amino acids long. The CDR3 nucleotides are TGTGCCAGCAGCTTGGAACGCTTGTCGGGGGACAATGGCTACACCTTC. It yields the protein CASSLERLSGDNGYTF.

The chain has TRBV28 and TRBJ1-5; perhaps TRBD1 as D (6 bases). This CDR3 region has 16 residues. Germline CDR1 MDHEN, CDR2 SYDVKM. V was shortened by 6 bases and J by 2 bases, with 17 bases between the two germline ends. The CDR3 nucleotides are TGTGCCAGCAGCCCCCCGGTGGCAGGGGGCAATCAGCCCCAGCATTTT. Translated: CASSPPVAGGNQPQHF.

This clone was counted a few times. The chain recombines TRBV6-1 with TRBJ2-4; 7 bases fit TRBD1. The V segment lost 4 bases and the J segment 8 bases; nucleotides outside the gene matches: 5. The CDR3 length is 13 residues. Germline CDR1 is MNHNS and CDR2 is SASEGT. The CDR3 reads CASSGNRGDIQYF. As DNA, the CDR3 is TGTGCCAGCAGTGGAAACAGGGGAGACATTCAGTACTTC.

The chain has TRBV27 and TRBJ2-6; perhaps TRBD2 as D (5 bases). The CDR3 consists of 14 residues. The V and J ends lost 4 bases and 3 bases respectively, with 7 bases between them. Germline-derived CDR1 and CDR2 are MNHEY and SMNVEV (reference sequence). The CDR3 nucleotides read TGTGCCAGCAGTTCCGAGGGTGGGGCCAACGTCCTGACTTTC. Translating it yields CASSSEGGANVLTF. The whole variable domain, remainder taken from reference TRBV27 and TRBJ2-6, is EAQVTQNPRYLITVTGKKLTVTCSQNMNHEYMSWYRQDPGLGLRQIYYSMNVEVTDKGDVPEGYKVSRKEKRNFPLILESPSPNQTSLYFCASSSEGGANVLTFGAGSRLTVL.

V is TRBV5-1 and J is TRBJ2-3, with 8 bases matching TRBD1. The CDR3 is 16 amino acids. Germline lookup yields CDR1 SGHRS and CDR2 YFSETQ. The junction had 13 bases not matched to a gene; V was cut back by 3 bases and J by 7 bases. CDR3 in amino acids: CASSSGQGGGRNTQYF. DNA of the CDR3: TGCGCCAGCAGCTCAGGACAGGGTGGGGGGCGGAATACGCAGTATTTT.

The chain couples TRBV5-4 to TRBJ2-7; 7 bases are a match to TRBD2. This CDR3 is built from 15 residues. Germline lookup yields CDR1 SGHNT and CDR2 YYREEE (reference sequence). The trim removed 4 bases at V and 2 bases at J, leaving 9 bases unmatched. The CDR3 is CASSAGGAGAYEQYF. The CDR3 bases are TGTGCCAGCAGCGCCGGGGGTGCGGGGGCCTACGAGCAGTACTTC.

The V call is TRBV18, the J call TRBJ2-3; maybe TRBD2 (6 bases). CDR1 and CDR2 (germline): KGHSH, LQKENI. The V end was cut by 2 bases, the J end by 0 bases, with 12 bases between. The CDR3 totals 16 residues. CDR3 protein: CASSPIGGASTDTQYF. The CDR3 nucleotides read TGTGCCAGCTCACCAATCGGGGGTGCTAGCACAGATACGCAGTATTTT.

Only one count was recorded for this clone. The chain has TRBV10-3 and TRBJ2-7, with D perhaps TRBD2 (6 bases). The CDR3 extends over 14 amino acids. Germline lookup yields CDR1 ENHRY and CDR2 SYGVKD. V lost 10 bases and J 1 base, leaving 17 bases between the germline ends. The CDR3, as DNA: TGTGCCACCAACATGGAGGCGGGATCCTACGAGCAGTACTTC. This sequence encodes CATNMEAGSYEQYF.

CDR3 region: CASSLTGSGTSRKGQYF. As DNA, the CDR3 is TGTGCCAGCAGTTTAACGGGAAGTGGGACTAGCAGGAAAGGGCAGTACTTC. The V call is TRBV28, the J call TRBJ2-7; 9 bases match TRBD2. The V gene's germline CDR1 is MDHEN and CDR2 SYDVKM. This CDR3 has 17 amino acids. Germline trimming cut 2 bases from V and 9 bases from J; bases unmatched to any gene: 17.

The chain links TRBV5-1 to TRBJ2-7, with D unclear. The CDR3 totals 11 residues. In germline, CDR1 is SGHRS, CDR2 YFSETQ. V lost 4 bases, J lost 6 bases, and 8 bases lay in between. CDR3 sequence: CASSNGPEQYF. CDR3 coding DNA: TGCGCCAGCAGCAACGGACCCGAGCAGTACTTC.